The sequence of this T cell receptor beta chain was determined in a study of T cells in Graves' hyperthyroidism and ophthalmopathy. From RNA transcripts, TCR beta CDR3 regions were amplified. First-round RT-PCR targeting the TCR CDR3 was performed with the HTBI primer set. Each CDR3 protein is one row after TCRdb ran MiXCR on the multiplex PCR reads. This sample has over 350,000 distinct CDR3 sequences; 11% to 15% occur once, and the top ten carry around 27%. This clonotype was seen at least ten times. The germline V and J ends were trimmed by 4 bases and 2 bases, with 11 bases remaining between them. CDR1 is MNHNS, CDR2 SASEGT, per germline. The length of the CDR3 is 14 residues.

The rearrangement joins TRBV6-1 to TRBJ2-5; D gene ambiguous. The TCR sequence derives from a man aged 50 to 60 with Graves' ophthalmopathy. The sample taken for sequencing was blood. The CDR3 loop reads CASSVVGKQETQYF. CDR3 DNA: TGTGCCAGCAGTGTAGTAGGGAAACAAGAGACCCAGTACTTC.